Below are 10 T cell receptor beta chains sequenced from a single sample in a study of graft-versus-host responses after intestinal transplantation. Clones were read by immunoSEQ multiplex PCR, and TCRdb kept only the in-frame ones, dropping some. The table has approximately 37,000 clones, 85% to 95% seen once. The sample here was PBMCs, taken 734 days after intestinal transplantation. These receptors were collected from a human patient who received an intestinal transplant, so some T cells may come from the graft donor.

The chain combines TRBV29-1 with TRBJ2-1, with 10 bases matching TRBD2. Germline V gene data show CDR1 as SQVTM and CDR2 as ANQGSEA. The CDR3 has 14 residues. V shed 2 bases, J shed 10 bases, and the junction held 8 bases outside the gene matches. The CDR3 DNA follows: TGCAGCGTTGAATTGCGGCTAGCGGGAGTGGAGCAGTTCTTC. It specifies CSVELRLAGVEQFF.

The rearrangement links TRBV4-1 to TRBJ2-7; 11 bases map to TRBD2. The CDR3 runs to 17 residues. The germline CDR1 and CDR2 sequences are MGHRA and YSYEKL. V gave up 0 bases and J gave up 9 bases; unmatched junction bases: 13. CDR3 sequence (DNA): TGCGCCAGCAGCCAAGAATACCCGGGACTAGCGGCTGAAATGCAGTACTTC. This translates into CASSQEYPGLAAEMQYF.

The rearrangement links TRBV2 to TRBJ2-5; a possible D gene is TRBD2 (6 bases). Germline V gene sequence: CDR1 SNHLY, CDR2 FYNNEI. The V end was cut by 7 bases, the J end by 5 bases, with 14 bases between. The CDR3 is 13 residues long. In DNA, the CDR3 is TGTGCCAGCAAGGGCGGGGCGAGGGAGACCCAGTACTTC. It yields the protein CASKGGARETQYF.

The rearrangement joins TRBV11-2 to TRBJ1-1; D possibly corresponds to TRBD1 (6 bases). In germline, CDR1 is SGHAT, CDR2 FQNNGV. The CDR3 loop spans 16 amino acids. V lost 4 bases to trimming and J lost 0 bases, with 15 bases between them. The CDR3 DNA sequence: TGTGCCAGCAGCTCCTCGACAGGAACAATGAACACTGAAGCTTTCTTT. The encoded protein is CASSSSTGTMNTEAFF. Full variable domain (missing parts from reference TRBV11-2 and TRBJ1-1): EAGVAQSPRYKIIEKRQSVAFWCNPISGHATLYWYQQILGQGPKLLIQFQNNGVVDDSQLPKDRFSAERLKGVDSTLKIQPAKLEDSAVYLCASSSSTGTMNTEAFFGQGTRLTVV.

The gene calls are TRBV6-1 and TRBJ1-6; 7 bases agree with TRBD1. The germline gives CDR1 MNHNS, CDR2 SASEGT. This CDR3 contains 11 residues. The V and J ends lost 5 bases and 16 bases, in that order; junction bases with no gene match: 5. The CDR3 nucleotides are TGTGCCAGCAGTCGACAGGGTCGGCTCCACTTT. It translates to CASSRQGRLHF.

This chain joins TRBV6-6 and TRBJ1-5, with D tentatively TRBD1 (5 bases). The V gene's germline CDR1 is MNHNY and CDR2 SVGAGI (reference sequence). This CDR3 is built from 16 residues. Trimming took 0 bases from V and 0 from J, leaving 9 bases between them. The CDR3 nucleotides are TGTGCCAGCAGTTACTCTAGGGGATATAGCAATCAGCCCCAGCATTTT. Encoded protein: CASSYSRGYSNQPQHF.

V is TRBV27 and J is TRBJ1-5; D remains ambiguous. This CDR3 contains 13 residues. Germline CDR1 reads MNHEY; CDR2 reads SMNVEV (reference sequence). V lost 2 bases, J lost 2 bases, and 4 bases lay in between. CDR3 protein: CASSLKGNQPQHF. CDR3 DNA sequence: TGTGCCAGCAGTTTAAAAGGCAATCAGCCCCAGCATTTT.

This chain links TRBV29-1 with TRBJ2-3; 7 bases align to TRBD2. Germline V gene sequence: CDR1 SQVTM, CDR2 ANQGSEA. This CDR3 region has 14 residues. J was trimmed by 0 bases and V by 7 bases; bases with no gene match: 7. The CDR3 nucleotides are TGCAGCGCGGGGTGGGGAGGGAGCACAGATACGCAGTATTTT. Its translation is CSAGWGGSTDTQYF.

This clone was seen a single time. This sequence joins TRBV20-1 and TRBJ2-5; the D is unclear. CDR3 length: 11 residues. Germline V gene sequence: CDR1 DFQATT, CDR2 SNEGSKA (reference sequence). V was pared by 7 bases and J by 4 bases, with 10 bases between. The CDR3 nucleotides read TGCAGTGGTTTCGTATTAGAGACCCAGTACTTC. Protein sequence: CSGFVLETQYF.

The genes are TRBV4-1 and TRBJ2-2; D uncertain. This CDR3 is built from 13 residues. The V end was cut by 4 bases, the J end by 4 bases, with 7 bases between. In germline, CDR1 is MGHRA, CDR2 YSYEKL. The CDR3 region is CASSLVVTGELFF. The DNA for the CDR3 is TGCGCCAGCAGCCTGGTCGTCACCGGGGAGCTGTTTTTT.